This TCR beta chain was observed in a study of T cell clonotyping in hematopoietic cell transplantation. The method was immunoSEQ multiplex PCR; TCRdb's version includes in-frame clones alone and lacks a portion of them. The sample holds approximately 6,900 clones, around nine tenths seen once. The CDR3 length is 15 residues. The ends lost 3 bases at V and 0 bases at J; junction bases unmatched: 3. Germline CDR1 is KGHSH and CDR2 is LQKENI. Recipient blood drawn about 28 days pretransplant and days 30, 100, 180 after. On this clone itself: Its matching antigen is unknown.

Findings and limits, study-wide: At the given depth, recipient repertoires were over 97% de novo clonotypes. After transplant, recipient diversity fell while pathologically expanded clonotypes grew through day 180. CD4 and CD8 repertoire contributions could not be separated without sorting.

This specimen was PBMCs, taken 30 days after allogeneic stem cell transplant. This receptor was obtained from a female patient aged 45-65 years who had an allogeneic stem cell transplant from an unrelated donor, so the T cells may come from the graft donor. Some clones in this sample may be carry-over from other donors' samples. The chain combines TRBV18 with TRBJ2-3, with TRBD2 identical over 7 bases. The DNA for the CDR3 is TGTGCCAGCTCACCGAGCGGGACTAGCACAGATACGCAGTATTTT. Protein: CASSPSGTSTDTQYF.